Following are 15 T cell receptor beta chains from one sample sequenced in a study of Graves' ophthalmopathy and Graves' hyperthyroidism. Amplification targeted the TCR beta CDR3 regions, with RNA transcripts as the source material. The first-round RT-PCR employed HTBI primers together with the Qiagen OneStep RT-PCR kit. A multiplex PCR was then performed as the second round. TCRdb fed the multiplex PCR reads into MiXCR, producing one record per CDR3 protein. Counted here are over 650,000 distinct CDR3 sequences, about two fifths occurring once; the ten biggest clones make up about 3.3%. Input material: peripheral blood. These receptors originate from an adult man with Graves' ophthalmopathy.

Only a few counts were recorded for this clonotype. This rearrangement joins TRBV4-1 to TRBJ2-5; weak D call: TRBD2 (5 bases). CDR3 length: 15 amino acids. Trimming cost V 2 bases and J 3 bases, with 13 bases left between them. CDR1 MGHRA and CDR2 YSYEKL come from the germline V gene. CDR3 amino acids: CASSQFGMVKETQYF. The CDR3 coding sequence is TGCGCCAGCAGCCAATTCGGGATGGTAAAAGAGACCCAGTACTTC.

The CDR3 sequence: CASSSPWDGANVLTF. The CDR3 DNA is TGTGCCAGCAGCTCTCCGTGGGACGGGGCCAACGTCCTGACTTTC. V is TRBV11-2 and J is TRBJ2-6; D is possibly TRBD1 or TRBD2 (5 bases each). V was cut by 4 bases and J by 4 bases, with 11 bases left in between. Germline V CDR1 and CDR2: SGHAT, FQNNGV. The CDR3 is 15 residues long.

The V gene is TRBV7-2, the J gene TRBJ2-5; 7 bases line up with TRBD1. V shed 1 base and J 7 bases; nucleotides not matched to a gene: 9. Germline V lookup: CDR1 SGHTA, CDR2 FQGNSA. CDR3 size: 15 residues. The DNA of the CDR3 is TGTGCCAGCAGCTTAGAAGGGGGCCCGCCCGGGACCCAGTACTTC. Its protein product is CASSLEGGPPGTQYF.

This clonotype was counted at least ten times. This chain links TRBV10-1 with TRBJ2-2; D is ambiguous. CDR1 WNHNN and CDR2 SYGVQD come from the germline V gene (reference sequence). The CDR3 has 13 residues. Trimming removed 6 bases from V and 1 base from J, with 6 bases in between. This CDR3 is CASRRKNTGELFF. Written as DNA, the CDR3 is TGCGCCAGCAGACGTAAGAACACCGGGGAGCTGTTTTTT.

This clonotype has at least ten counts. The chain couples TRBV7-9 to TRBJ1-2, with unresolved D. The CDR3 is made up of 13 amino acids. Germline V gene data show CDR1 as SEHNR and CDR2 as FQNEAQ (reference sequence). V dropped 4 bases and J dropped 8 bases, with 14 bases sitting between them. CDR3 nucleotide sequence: TGTGCCAGCAGCTCCGTTGGGGATTGGGGCTACACCTTC. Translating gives CASSSVGDWGYTF.

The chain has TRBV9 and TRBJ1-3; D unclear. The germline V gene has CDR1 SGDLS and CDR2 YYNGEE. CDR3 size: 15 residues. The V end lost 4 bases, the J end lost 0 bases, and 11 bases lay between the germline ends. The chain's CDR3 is CASSQDWGSGNTIYF. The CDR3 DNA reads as TGTGCCAGCAGCCAAGATTGGGGCTCTGGAAACACCATATATTTT.

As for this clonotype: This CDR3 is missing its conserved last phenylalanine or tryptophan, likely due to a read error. For the CDR3, the DNA is TGTGCCAGCAGCCAAGAAGTGGGCAGGGGCGCTGAAGCTTTCCTT. Protein sequence: CASSQEVGRGAEAFL. The chain has TRBV4-2 and TRBJ1-1; D may be TRBD1 (6 bases). CDR3 length: 15 residues. Trimming removed 0 bases at V and 6 bases at J, with 14 bases between. Germline V lookup: CDR1 LGHNA, CDR2 YNFKEQ.

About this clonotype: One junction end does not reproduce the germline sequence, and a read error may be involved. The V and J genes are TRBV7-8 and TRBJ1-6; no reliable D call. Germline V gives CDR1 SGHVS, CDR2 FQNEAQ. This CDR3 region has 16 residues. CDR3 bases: TGCGCCAGCAGCCAAACTCCGGGAGTTACTAATTCACCCCTCCACTTT. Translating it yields CASSQTPGVTNSPLHF. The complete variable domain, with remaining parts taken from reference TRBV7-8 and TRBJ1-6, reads GAGVSQSPRYKVAKRGQDVALRCDPISGHVSLFWYQQALGQGPEFLTYFQNEAQLDKSGLPSDRFFAERPEGSVSTLKIQRTQQEDSAVYLCASSQTPGVTNSPLHFGNGTRLTVT.

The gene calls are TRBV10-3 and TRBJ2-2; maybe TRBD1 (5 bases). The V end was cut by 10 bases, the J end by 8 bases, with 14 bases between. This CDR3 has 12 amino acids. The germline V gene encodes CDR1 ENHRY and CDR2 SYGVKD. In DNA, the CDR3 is TGTGCCACCGACAGTCGGTCTGGGGAGCTGTTTTTT. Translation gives CATDSRSGELFF.

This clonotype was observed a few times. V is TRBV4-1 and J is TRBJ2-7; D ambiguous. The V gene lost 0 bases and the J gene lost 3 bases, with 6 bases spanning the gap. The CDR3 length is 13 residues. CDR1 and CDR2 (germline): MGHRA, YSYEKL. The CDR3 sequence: CASSQEYNYEQYF. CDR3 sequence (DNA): TGCGCCAGCAGCCAAGAGTATAACTACGAGCAGTACTTC.

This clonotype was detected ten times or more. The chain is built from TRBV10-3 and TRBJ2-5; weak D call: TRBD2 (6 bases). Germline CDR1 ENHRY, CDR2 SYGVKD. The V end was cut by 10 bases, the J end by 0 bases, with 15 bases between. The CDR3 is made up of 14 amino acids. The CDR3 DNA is TGTGCCACTCGATCGCGGGGAAACCAAGAGACCCAGTACTTC. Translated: CATRSRGNQETQYF.

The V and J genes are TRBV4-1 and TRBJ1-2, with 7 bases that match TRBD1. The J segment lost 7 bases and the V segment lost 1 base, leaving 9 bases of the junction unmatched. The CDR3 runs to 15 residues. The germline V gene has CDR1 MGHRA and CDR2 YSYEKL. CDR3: CASSQGRGRLGGYTF. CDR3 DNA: TGCGCCAGCAGCCAAGGGAGGGGGCGTTTGGGTGGCTACACCTTC.

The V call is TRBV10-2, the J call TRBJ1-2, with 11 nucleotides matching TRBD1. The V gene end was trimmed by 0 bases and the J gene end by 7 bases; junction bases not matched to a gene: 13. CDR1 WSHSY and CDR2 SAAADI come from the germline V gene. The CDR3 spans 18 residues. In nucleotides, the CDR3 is TGCGCCAGCAGTGAGTCAGTTTGGGACAGGGGGACCAAGGGTGGCTACACCTTC. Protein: CASSESVWDRGTKGGYTF.

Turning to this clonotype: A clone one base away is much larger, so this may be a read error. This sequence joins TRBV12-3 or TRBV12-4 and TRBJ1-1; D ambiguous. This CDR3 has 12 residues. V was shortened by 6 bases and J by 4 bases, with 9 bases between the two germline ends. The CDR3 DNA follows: TGTGCCAGCAGGAGCTGGCTCACTGAAGCTTTCTTT. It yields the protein CASRSWLTEAFF.

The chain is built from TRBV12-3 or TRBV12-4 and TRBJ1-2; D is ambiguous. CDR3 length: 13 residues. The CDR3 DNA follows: TGTGCTAGTGGTGTCGACGGTAACTATGGCTACACCTTC. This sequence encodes CASGVDGNYGYTF.